This paragraph covers one TCR beta chain sequence. The data were produced by immunoSEQ multiplex PCR, yet TCRdb's version contains in-frame clones alone and is incomplete. This sample carries around 1.4 million clones, approximately 98.5% of them seen once, and the ten largest clones take under 0.45%. V was pared by 4 bases and J by 7 bases, with 11 bases between. Germline V gives CDR1 SNHLY, CDR2 FYNNEI. The CDR3 sequence is 12 residues long. The data originate from a study of shared clonotypes between healthy human individuals. The sample taken for sequencing was naive CD4+ T cells sorted from blood. Specified subset: CD45RA+ positively selected. This receptor was taken from a man under 40 in good health. The V and J genes are TRBV2 and TRBJ2-7; D possibly corresponds to TRBD1 (6 bases). In DNA form, the CDR3 reads TGTGCCAGCAGTGGGGGGCCGCGGGAGCAGTACTTC. Its translation is CASSGGPREQYF.